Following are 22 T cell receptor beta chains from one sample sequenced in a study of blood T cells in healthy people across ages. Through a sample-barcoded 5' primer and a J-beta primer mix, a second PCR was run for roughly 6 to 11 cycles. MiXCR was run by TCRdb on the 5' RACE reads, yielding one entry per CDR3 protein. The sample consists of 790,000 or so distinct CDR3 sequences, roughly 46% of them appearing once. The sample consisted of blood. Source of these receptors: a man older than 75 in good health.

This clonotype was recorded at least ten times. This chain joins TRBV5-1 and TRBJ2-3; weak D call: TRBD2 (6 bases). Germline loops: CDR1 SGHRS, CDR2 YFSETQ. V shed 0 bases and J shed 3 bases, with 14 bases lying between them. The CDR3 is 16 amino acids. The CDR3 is CASSLGASDFTDTQYF. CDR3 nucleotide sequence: TGCGCCAGCAGCTTGGGGGCTAGCGATTTTACAGATACGCAGTATTTT.

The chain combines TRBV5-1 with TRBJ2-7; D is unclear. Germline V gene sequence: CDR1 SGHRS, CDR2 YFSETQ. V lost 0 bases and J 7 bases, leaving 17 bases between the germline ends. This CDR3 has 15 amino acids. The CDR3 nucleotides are TGCGCCAGCAGCTTGGGTGGCAGGCTTTCGGATGAGCAGTACTTC. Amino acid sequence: CASSLGGRLSDEQYF.

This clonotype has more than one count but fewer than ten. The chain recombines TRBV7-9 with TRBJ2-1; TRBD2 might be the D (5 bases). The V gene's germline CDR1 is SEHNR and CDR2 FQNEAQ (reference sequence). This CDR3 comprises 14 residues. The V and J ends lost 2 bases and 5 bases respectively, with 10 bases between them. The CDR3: CASSLIGRDNEQFF. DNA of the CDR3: TGTGCCAGCAGCTTAATTGGGCGGGACAATGAGCAGTTCTTC.

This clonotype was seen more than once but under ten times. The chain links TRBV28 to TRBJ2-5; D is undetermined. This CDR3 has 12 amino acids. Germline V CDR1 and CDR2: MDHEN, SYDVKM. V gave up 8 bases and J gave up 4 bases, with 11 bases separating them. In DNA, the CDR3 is TGTGCCAGCGCGGCCTCATTAGAGACCCAGTACTTC. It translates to CASAASLETQYF.

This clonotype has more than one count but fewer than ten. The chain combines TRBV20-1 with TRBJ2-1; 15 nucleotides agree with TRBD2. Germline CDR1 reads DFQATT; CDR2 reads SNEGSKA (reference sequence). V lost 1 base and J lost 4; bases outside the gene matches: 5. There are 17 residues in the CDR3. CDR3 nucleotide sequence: TGCAGTGCTAGAGGGACTAGCGGGAGGGCATCGTACAATGAGCAGTTCTTC. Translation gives CSARGTSGRASYNEQFF.

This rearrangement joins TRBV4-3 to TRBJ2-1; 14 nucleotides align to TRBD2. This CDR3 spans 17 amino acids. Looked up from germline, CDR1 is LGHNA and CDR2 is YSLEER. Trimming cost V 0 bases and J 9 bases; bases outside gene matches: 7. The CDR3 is CASSQDTGTSGGPEQFF. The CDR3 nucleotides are TGCGCCAGCAGCCAAGATACCGGGACTAGCGGGGGCCCTGAGCAGTTCTTC.

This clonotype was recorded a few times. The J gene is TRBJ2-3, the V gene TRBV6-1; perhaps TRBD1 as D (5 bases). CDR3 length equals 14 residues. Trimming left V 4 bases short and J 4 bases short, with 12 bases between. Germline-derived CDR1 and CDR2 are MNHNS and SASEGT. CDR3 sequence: CASSVQGGADTQYF. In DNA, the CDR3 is TGTGCCAGCAGTGTGCAGGGTGGAGCAGATACGCAGTATTTT.

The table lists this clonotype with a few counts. In nucleotides, the CDR3 is TGTGCCAGCTCACCACTCAGGGACGAGCAGTACTTC. This translates into CASSPLRDEQYF. V usage is TRBV18 and J usage is TRBJ2-4; possibly TRBD1 for D (5 bases). The J call is uncertain, as TRBJ2-7 better fits the DNA end. From germline, CDR1 is KGHSH and CDR2 LQKENI. The CDR3 sequence is 12 residues long.

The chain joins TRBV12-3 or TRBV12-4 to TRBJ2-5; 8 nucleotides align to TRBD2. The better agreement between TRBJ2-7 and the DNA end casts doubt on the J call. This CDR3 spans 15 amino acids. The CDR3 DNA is TGTGCCAGCAGTTTAAGCAGGCGGGGGGACTACGAGCAGTACTTC. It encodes CASSLSRRGDYEQYF.

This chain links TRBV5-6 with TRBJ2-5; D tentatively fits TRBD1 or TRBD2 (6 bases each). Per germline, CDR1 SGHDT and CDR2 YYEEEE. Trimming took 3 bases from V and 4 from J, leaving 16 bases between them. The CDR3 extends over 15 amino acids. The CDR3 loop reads CASSSEGGNLETQYF. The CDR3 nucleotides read TGTGCCAGCAGCTCCGAGGGGGGCAATTTAGAGACCCAGTACTTC. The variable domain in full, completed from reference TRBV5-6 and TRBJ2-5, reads DAGVTQSPTHLIKTRGQQVTLRCSPKSGHDTVSWYQQALGQGPQFIFQYYEEEERQRGNFPDRFSGHQFPNYSSELNVNALLLGDSALYLCASSSEGGNLETQYFGPGTRLLVL.

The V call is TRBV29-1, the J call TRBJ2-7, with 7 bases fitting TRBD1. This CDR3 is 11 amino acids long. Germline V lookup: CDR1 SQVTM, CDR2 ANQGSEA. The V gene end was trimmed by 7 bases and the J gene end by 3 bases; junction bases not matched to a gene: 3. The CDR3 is CSAGTVYEQYF. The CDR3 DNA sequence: TGCAGCGCCGGGACAGTCTACGAGCAGTACTTC.

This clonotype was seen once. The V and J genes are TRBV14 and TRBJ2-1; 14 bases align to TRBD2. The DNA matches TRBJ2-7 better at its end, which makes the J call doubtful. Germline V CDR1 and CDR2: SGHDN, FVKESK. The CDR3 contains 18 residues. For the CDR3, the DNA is TGTGCCAGCAGCCAAGATAGGGGACTAGCGGGAGCCTACAATGAGCAGTACTTC. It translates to CASSQDRGLAGAYNEQYF.

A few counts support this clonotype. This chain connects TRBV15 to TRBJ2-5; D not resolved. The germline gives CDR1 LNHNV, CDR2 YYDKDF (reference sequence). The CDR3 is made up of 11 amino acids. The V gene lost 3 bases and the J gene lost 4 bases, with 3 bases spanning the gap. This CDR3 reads CATSSTETQYF. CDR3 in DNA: TGTGCCACCAGCAGTACAGAGACCCAGTACTTC.

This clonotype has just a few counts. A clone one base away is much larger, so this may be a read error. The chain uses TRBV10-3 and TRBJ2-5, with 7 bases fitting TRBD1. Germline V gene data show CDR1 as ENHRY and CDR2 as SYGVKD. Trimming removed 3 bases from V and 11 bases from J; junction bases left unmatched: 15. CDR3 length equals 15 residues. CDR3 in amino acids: CAISDSTGEHNEQYF. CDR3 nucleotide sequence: TGTGCCATCAGTGACAGTACAGGGGAACACAATGAGCAGTACTTC.

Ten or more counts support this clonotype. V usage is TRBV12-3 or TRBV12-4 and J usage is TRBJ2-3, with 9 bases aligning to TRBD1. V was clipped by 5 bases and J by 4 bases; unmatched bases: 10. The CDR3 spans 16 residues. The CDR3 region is CASSQWTGAFADTQYF. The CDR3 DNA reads TGTGCCAGCAGTCAATGGACAGGGGCCTTCGCAGATACGCAGTATTTT.

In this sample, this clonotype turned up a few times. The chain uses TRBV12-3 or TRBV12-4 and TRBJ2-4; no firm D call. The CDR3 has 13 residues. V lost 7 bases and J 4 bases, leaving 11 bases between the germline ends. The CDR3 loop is CASKQSVKNIQYF. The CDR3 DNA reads TGTGCCAGCAAACAGTCAGTTAAAAACATTCAGTACTTC.

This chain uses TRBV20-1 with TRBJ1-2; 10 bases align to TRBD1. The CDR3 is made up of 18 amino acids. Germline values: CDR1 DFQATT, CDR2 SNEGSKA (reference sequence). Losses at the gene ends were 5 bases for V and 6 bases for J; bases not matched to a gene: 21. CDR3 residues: CSAPSIRDGTGVLNGYTF. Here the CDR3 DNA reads TGCAGTGCTCCCTCCATTCGTGACGGGACAGGGGTACTTAATGGCTACACCTTC.

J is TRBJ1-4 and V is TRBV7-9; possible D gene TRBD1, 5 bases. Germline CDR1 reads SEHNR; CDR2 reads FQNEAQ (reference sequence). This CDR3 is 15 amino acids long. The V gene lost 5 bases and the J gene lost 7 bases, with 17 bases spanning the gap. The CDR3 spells CASSQRRGYGEKLFF. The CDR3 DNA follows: TGTGCCAGCAGCCAGAGAAGGGGATACGGTGAAAAACTGTTTTTT. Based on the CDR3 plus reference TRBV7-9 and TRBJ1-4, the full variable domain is DTGVSQNPRHKITKRGQNVTFRCDPISEHNRLYWYRQTLGQGPEFLTYFQNEAQLEKSRLLSDRFSAERPKGSFSTLEIQRTEQGDSAMYLCASSQRRGYGEKLFFGSGTQLSVL.

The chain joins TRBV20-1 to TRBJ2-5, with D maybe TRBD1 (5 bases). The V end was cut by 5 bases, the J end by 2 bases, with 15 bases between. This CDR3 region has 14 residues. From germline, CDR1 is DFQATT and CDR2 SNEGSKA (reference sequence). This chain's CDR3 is CSAFARVLQETQYF. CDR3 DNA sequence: TGCAGTGCTTTTGCCAGGGTCCTACAAGAGACCCAGTACTTC.

The CDR3 here is CASRGYPSYEQYF. In DNA form, the CDR3 reads TGTGCCAGCAGAGGCTATCCATCCTACGAGCAGTACTTC. This chain uses TRBV2 with TRBJ2-7; D gene uncertain. CDR3 length: 13 residues. V lost 6 bases to trimming and J lost 1 base, with 10 bases between them. Germline V gene data show CDR1 as SNHLY and CDR2 as FYNNEI.

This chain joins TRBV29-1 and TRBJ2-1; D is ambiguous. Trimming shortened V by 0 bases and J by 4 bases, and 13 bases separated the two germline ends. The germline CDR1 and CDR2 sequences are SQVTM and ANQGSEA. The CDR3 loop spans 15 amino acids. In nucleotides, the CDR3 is TGCAGCGTTGAAGAGGAAGGGTTGGGATACAATGAGCAGTTCTTC. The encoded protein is CSVEEEGLGYNEQFF.

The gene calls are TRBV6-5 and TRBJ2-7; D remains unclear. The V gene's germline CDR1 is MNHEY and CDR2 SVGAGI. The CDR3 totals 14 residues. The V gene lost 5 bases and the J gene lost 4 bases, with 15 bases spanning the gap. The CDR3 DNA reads TGTGCCAGCAGTATGAGTACAGCCATATACGAGCAGTACTTC. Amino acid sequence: CASSMSTAIYEQYF.